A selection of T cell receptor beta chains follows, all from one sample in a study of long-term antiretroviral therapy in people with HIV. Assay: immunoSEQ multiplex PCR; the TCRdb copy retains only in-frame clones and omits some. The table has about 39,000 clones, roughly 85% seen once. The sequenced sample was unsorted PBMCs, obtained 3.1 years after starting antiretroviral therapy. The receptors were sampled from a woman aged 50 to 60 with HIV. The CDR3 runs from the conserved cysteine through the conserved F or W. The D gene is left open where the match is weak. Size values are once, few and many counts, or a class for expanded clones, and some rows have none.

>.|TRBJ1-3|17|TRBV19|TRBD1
CASSMLYSGQGRNTIYF
TGTGCCAGTAGTATGCTATATTCGGGACAGGGAAGGAACACCATATATTTT
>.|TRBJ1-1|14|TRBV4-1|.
CASSPFRGNTEAFF
TGCGCCAGCAGCCCTTTCAGAGGGAACACTGAAGCTTTCTTT
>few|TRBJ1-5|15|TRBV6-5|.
CASSYGGRAGQPQHF
TGTGCCAGCAGTTACGGTGGCAGGGCGGGCCAGCCCCAGCATTTT
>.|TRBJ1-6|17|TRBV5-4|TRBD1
CASSLRDRVSRNSPLHF
TGTGCCAGCAGCTTACGGGACAGGGTGAGCCGGAATTCACCCCTCCACTTT
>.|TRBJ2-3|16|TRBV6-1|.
CASSETQAGGTDTQYF
TGTGCCAGCAGTGAAACTCAGGCAGGGGGCACAGATACGCAGTATTTT
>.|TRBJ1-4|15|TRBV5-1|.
CASSLGTTTNEKLFF
TGCGCCAGCAGCTTGGGGACAACAACTAATGAAAAACTGTTTTTT
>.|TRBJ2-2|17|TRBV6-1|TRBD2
CASSVNIAGGTTGELFF
TGTGCCAGCAGTGTTAACATAGCGGGGGGAACCACCGGGGAGCTGTTTTTT
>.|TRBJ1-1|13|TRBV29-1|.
CSVVWGDGTEAFF
TGCAGCGTTGTCTGGGGGGACGGCACTGAAGCTTTCTTT
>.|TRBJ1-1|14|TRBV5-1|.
CASSLDGGRTEAFF
TGCGCCAGCAGCTTGGATGGGGGGCGCACTGAAGCTTTCTTT
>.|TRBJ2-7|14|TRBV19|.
CASSIPGQIYEQYF
TGTGCCAGTAGTATTCCGGGGCAAATTTACGAGCAGTACTTC
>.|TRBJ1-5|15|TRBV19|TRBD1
CASSSTGGAGQPQHF
TGTGCCAGTAGTTCGACAGGGGGCGCGGGGCAGCCCCAGCATTTT
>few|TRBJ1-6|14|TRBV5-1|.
CASSLEGGSSPLHF
TGCGCCAGCAGCTTGGAGGGGGGTTCTTCACCCCTCCACTTT
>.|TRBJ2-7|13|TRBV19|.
CASSIEAVYEQYF
TGTGCCAGTAGTATAGAGGCCGTCTACGAGCAGTACTTC
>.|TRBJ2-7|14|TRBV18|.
CASSPPTVSYEQYF
TGTGCCAGCTCACCACCCACCGTCTCCTACGAGCAGTACTTC
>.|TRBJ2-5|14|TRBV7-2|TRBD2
CASSFGGGGETQYF
TGTGCCAGCAGCTTTGGCGGGGGGGGAGAGACCCAGTACTTC
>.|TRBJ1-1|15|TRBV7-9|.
CASSLGSRRNTEAFF
TGTGCCAGCAGCTTAGGTAGCCGGCGGAACACTGAAGCTTTCTTT
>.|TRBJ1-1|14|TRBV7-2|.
CASSLAPTESEAFF
TGTGCCAGCAGCTTAGCGCCGACAGAATCTGAAGCTTTCTTT
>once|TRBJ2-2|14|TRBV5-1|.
CASSSQTGTGELFF
TGCGCCAGCAGCTCACAGACAGGCACCGGGGAGCTGTTTTTT
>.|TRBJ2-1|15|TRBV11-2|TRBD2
CASSLSGGSYNEQFF
TGTGCCAGCAGCCTGTCGGGGGGTTCCTACAATGAGCAGTTCTTC
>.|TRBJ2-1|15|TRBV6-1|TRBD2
CASSIGLAVINEQFF
TGTGCCAGCAGCATTGGGCTAGCGGTGATCAATGAGCAGTTCTTC
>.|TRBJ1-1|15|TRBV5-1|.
CASAEELTVNTEAFF
TGCGCCAGCGCTGAGGAACTGACAGTAAACACTGAAGCTTTCTTT
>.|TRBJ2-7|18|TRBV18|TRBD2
CASSPVLLTSGGTYEQYF
TGTGCCAGCTCACCAGTACTTCTTACTAGCGGGGGGACCTACGAGCAGTACTTC
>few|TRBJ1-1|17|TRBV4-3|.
CASSQDIPADMNTEAFF
TGCGCCAGCAGCCAAGATATCCCAGCGGACATGAACACTGAAGCTTTCTTT
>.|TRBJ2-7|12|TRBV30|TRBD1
CATTTGAYEQYF
TGTGCCACTACGACAGGGGCCTACGAGCAGTACTTC
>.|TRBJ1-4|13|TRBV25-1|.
CASRHLTNEKLFF
TGTGCCAGCAGACACCTTACTAATGAAAAACTGTTTTTT
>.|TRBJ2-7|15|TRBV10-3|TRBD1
CATQAGTGRVYEQYF
TGTGCCACTCAGGCCGGGACAGGGAGGGTCTACGAGCAGTACTTC
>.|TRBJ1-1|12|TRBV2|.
CASSEPHTEAFF
TGTGCCAGCAGTGAGCCGCACACTGAAGCTTTCTTT
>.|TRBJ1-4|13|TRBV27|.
CASSFSGFEKLFF
TGTGCCAGCAGTTTTTCAGGGTTCGAAAAACTGTTTTTT
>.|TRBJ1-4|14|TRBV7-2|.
CASSLVYSNEKLFF
TGTGCCAGCAGCTTAGTTTATTCTAATGAAAAACTGTTTTTT
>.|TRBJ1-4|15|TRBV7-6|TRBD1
CASSSLGQGGEKLFF
TGTGCCAGCAGCTCACTGGGACAGGGGGGGGAAAAACTGTTTTTT
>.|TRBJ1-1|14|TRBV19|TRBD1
CASSIRQGSTEAFF
TGTGCCAGTAGTATCCGACAGGGGAGCACTGAAGCTTTCTTT
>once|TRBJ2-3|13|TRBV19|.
CASSDRSTDTQYF
TGTGCCAGTAGTGACCGGAGCACAGATACGCAGTATTTT
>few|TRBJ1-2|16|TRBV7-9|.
CASSLGAGNANYGYTF
TGTGCCAGCAGCTTAGGAGCTGGTAACGCTAACTATGGCTACACCTTC
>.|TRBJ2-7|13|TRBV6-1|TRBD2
CASSADGGREQYF
TGTGCCAGCAGTGCCGACGGGGGGAGGGAGCAGTACTTC
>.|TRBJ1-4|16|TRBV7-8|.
CASSQLGRGEVEKLFF
TGTGCCAGCAGTCAACTAGGGAGGGGAGAGGTTGAAAAACTGTTTTTT
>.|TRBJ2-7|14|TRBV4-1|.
CASSQDIGAYEQYF
TGCGCCAGCAGCCAAGATATAGGGGCCTACGAGCAGTACTTC
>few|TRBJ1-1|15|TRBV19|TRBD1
CASSLGDRGYTEAFF
TGTGCCAGTAGTTTGGGTGACAGGGGTTACACTGAAGCTTTCTTT
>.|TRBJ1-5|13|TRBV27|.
CASSFVGDQPQHF
TGTGCCAGCAGTTTTGTAGGGGATCAGCCCCAGCATTTT
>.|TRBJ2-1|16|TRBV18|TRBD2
CASSQPGLETVDEQFF
TGTGCCAGCTCACAACCGGGACTAGAAACTGTCGATGAGCAGTTCTTC
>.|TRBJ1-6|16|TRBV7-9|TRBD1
CASSLGSGTGNSPLHF
TGTGCCAGCAGCCTTGGCTCCGGGACAGGAAACTCACCCCTCCACTTT
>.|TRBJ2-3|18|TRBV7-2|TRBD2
CASSLRGLAGGPTDTQYF
TGTGCCAGCAGCCTCCGGGGACTAGCGGGGGGGCCGACAGATACGCAGTATTTT
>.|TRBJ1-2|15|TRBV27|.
CASSPLPWETYGYTF
TGTGCCAGCAGTCCCCTGCCGTGGGAGACCTATGGCTACACCTTC
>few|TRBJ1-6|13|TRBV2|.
CASRGTRGSPLHF
TGTGCCAGCAGAGGGACACGTGGTTCACCCCTCCACTTT
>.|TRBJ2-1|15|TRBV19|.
CATRGQGTVYNEQFF
TGTGCCACTCGGGGGCAGGGGACGGTCTACAATGAGCAGTTCTTC
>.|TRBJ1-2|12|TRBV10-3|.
CAISGDLYGYTF
TGTGCCATCAGTGGGGACCTGTATGGCTACACCTTC
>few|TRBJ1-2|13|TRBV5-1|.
CASSLSQFYGYTF
TGCGCCAGCAGCTTAAGCCAGTTTTATGGCTACACCTTC
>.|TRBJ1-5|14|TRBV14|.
CASSQAGIRQPQHF
TGTGCCAGCAGCCAAGCCGGTATCAGGCAGCCCCAGCATTTT
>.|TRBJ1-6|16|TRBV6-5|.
CASSYFAGGYNSPLHF
TGTGCCAGCAGTTATTTTGCGGGCGGCTATAATTCACCCCTCCACTTT
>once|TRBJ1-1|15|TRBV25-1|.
CASSELGAGYTEAFF
TGTGCCAGCAGTGAATTGGGGGCAGGTTATACTGAAGCTTTCTTT
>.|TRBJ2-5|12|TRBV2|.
CANRLGWETQYF
TGTGCCAACAGGCTGGGTTGGGAGACCCAGTACTTC
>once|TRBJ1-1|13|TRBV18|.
CASSRRVDTEAFF
TGTGCCAGCTCCCGTCGGGTCGACACTGAAGCTTTCTTT
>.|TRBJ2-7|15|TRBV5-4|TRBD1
CASSLRQGDPYEQYF
TGTGCCAGCAGCTTGAGGCAGGGGGATCCCTACGAGCAGTACTTC
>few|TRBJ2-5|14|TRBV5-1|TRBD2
CASRTSGRKETQYF
TGCGCCAGCAGGACTAGCGGGAGGAAAGAGACCCAGTACTTC